This T cell receptor beta chain was sequenced during a study of T cells in localized non-small cell lung cancer. The study, taken as a whole, reports: Greater T cell density in blood accompanied longer overall survival. Multi-region tumor sequencing was not done, so intratumor heterogeneity could not be excluded.

Comment on this clone: Its antigen is unidentified. Additional DNA sequences in this sample encode the identical CDR3.

The table came from immunoSEQ multiplex PCR; TCRdb's copy has only in-frame clones and leaves some out. The repertoire consists of roughly 9,600 clones, with 90% occurring once and the leading ten covering roughly a sixth. In germline, CDR1 is LNHDA, CDR2 SQIVND (reference sequence). With 3 bases removed from V and 2 bases from J, the gap between germline ends came to 7 bases. The CDR3 totals 14 residues. The clonotype was recovered from a male donor at least 60 years old with stage III squamous cell lung carcinoma. The V and J genes are TRBV19 and TRBJ2-2, with D uncertain. This sample comprised peripheral blood, obtained before any cancer treatment. CDR3 nucleotides: TGTGCCAGTAGTATTGGAAGCAACACCGGGGAGCTGTTTTTT. Its translation: CASSIGSNTGELFF.